This T cell receptor (beta chain) was documented in a study of patients and donors after allogeneic stem cell transplantation. Each CDR3 protein gets one entry after TCRdb re-called the RT-PCR reads with MiXCR. The repertoire holds approximately 410,000 distinct CDR3 sequences, with roughly 16% as singletons. V was shortened by 3 bases and J by 3 bases, with 9 bases between the two germline ends. This CDR3 is 13 amino acids long. The source material was blood, either unsorted or a sorted T cell fraction (not recorded which). The TCR originated in a human donor who was either an allogeneic HSCT recipient or a stem cell or donor lymphocyte infusion donor (not recorded which). It is not recorded whose cells these are; they may come from a transplant donor. J is TRBJ2-7 and V is TRBV12-3 or TRBV12-4; D is uncertain. The CDR3 protein is CASSFSSFYEQYF. CDR3 bases: TGTGCCAGCAGTTTCTCGAGCTTCTACGAGCAGTACTTC.